In its sample, the clone carrying this T cell receptor beta chain was seen once. CDR1 and CDR2 (germline): DFQATT, SNEGSKA (reference sequence). The CDR3 is 14 residues long. Trimming removed 6 bases at V and 1 base at J, with 13 bases between. It was negative isolation that provided the CD8+ and CD4+ T cells, whereas TEMRA cells were enriched by FACS. This sample was included in a study of CD8 T cells in Susac syndrome. The authors reverse transcribed 0.5 to 1 ug RNA with random hexamers. Each CDR3 protein gets one entry after TCRdb re-called the immunoSEQ multiplex PCR reads with MiXCR. The data contain 250,000 to 300,000 distinct CDR3 sequences, approximately 85% of them singletons.

Sequenced sample: CD8+ T cells from PBMCs. The chain carries TRBV20-1 and TRBJ2-1; D possibly corresponds to TRBD2 (6 bases). The receptor was isolated from a human donor with multiple sclerosis. The CDR3 sequence is CSAPGRYSYNEQFF. Written as DNA, the CDR3 is TGCAGTGCCCCGGGGAGGTATTCCTACAATGAGCAGTTCTTC.